These 25 T cell receptor beta chains were all obtained from the same sample, sequenced in a study of identical twins. A single record per CDR3 protein comes from TCRdb applying MiXCR to the 5' RACE reads. The sample holds approximately 590,000 distinct CDR3 sequences, approximately 9.6% seen once. The data were also submitted as part of a second study, on yellow fever vaccine responses in identical twins.

Sequencing was performed on PBMCs. The receptors stem from a woman younger than 35 in good health.

This clonotype occurred a few times. In nucleotides, the CDR3 is TGCGCCAGCAGCCAAGATACCAGAGTTCGGGAGCTGTTTTTT. This translates into CASSQDTRVRELFF. This sequence joins TRBV4-3 and TRBJ2-2; D not resolved. CDR3 size: 14 residues. The germline V gene encodes CDR1 LGHNA and CDR2 YSLEER. Trimming pared 0 bases from V and 9 bases from J, leaving 11 bases between.

As regards this clonotype: A much larger clonotype is one base distant, so this may be a read error. The chain recombines TRBV7-9 with TRBJ1-1, with TRBD1 as a possible D gene (6 bases). From germline, CDR1 is SEHNR and CDR2 FQNEAQ (reference sequence). The CDR3 totals 14 residues. Between the trimmed V and J ends, which lost 8 bases and 4 bases, there was a span of 17 bases. The DNA of the CDR3 is TGTGCCAGCGGCAATGGGGGGCGCAGCACTGAAGCTTTCTTT. It encodes CASGNGGRSTEAFF.

This clonotype was picked up a small number of times. This chain joins TRBV7-2 and TRBJ2-1, with 7 bases lining up with TRBD2. This CDR3 has 15 amino acids. With 4 bases clipped from V and 7 bases from J, the junction kept 10 bases outside the gene matches. Germline CDR1 SGHTA, CDR2 FQGNSA. CDR3 residues: CASSSRLSGGNEQFF. The CDR3 DNA follows: TGTGCCAGCAGCTCCCGACTCTCCGGGGGGAATGAGCAGTTCTTC.

The chain employs TRBV7-9 and TRBJ2-2, with TRBD1 matching over 11 bases. The CDR3 contains 16 residues. Trimming removed 5 bases from V and 6 bases from J; junction bases left unmatched: 8. Germline assignment: CDR1 SEHNR and CDR2 FQNEAQ (reference sequence). In nucleotides, the CDR3 is TGTGCCAGCAGCCCCAGGGGACAGGGGGATTCCGGGGAGCTGTTTTTT. As protein: CASSPRGQGDSGELFF.

This clonotype was seen ten or more times. The chain links TRBV5-4 to TRBJ2-7; 7 positions match TRBD1. The germline V gene encodes CDR1 SGHNT and CDR2 YYREEE (reference sequence). This CDR3 is built from 15 residues. Trimming at V came to 0 bases and at J to 1 base, leaving 4 bases not matched to a gene. The CDR3 nucleotides are TGTGCCAGCAGCTTGGCCCCAGGGGGATCCTACGAGCAGTACTTC. The encoded protein is CASSLAPGGSYEQYF. Filled out from reference TRBV5-4 and TRBJ2-7, the complete variable domain reads ETGVTQSPTHLIKTRGQQVTLRCSSQSGHNTVSWYQQALGQGPQFIFQYYREEENGRGNFPPRFSGLQFPNYSSELNVNALELDDSALYLCASSLAPGGSYEQYFGPGTRLTVT.

Ten or more counts support this clonotype. The rearrangement joins TRBV12-3 or TRBV12-4 to TRBJ2-4; 7 bases fit TRBD1. The CDR3 contains 15 residues. After removal of 1 base from V and 2 bases from J, the junction contained 2 bases not matched to a gene. The CDR3 DNA reads TGTGCCAGCAGTTTAGGACAGGGATCCAAAAACATTCAGTACTTC. Encoded protein: CASSLGQGSKNIQYF.

The chain employs TRBV5-1 and TRBJ2-5; 7 bases are shared with TRBD1. V trimming: 2 bases; J trimming: 5 bases; junction bases outside the gene matches: 6. The CDR3 spans 14 residues. CDR1 is SGHRS, CDR2 YFSETQ, per germline. CDR3 coding DNA: TGCGCCAGCAGCTTACGGGACAGCGGCGAGACCCAGTACTTC. This codes for CASSLRDSGETQYF.

The count of this clonotype is one. The V and J genes are TRBV2 and TRBJ2-3; D might be TRBD1 (6 bases). The V gene lost 6 bases and the J gene lost 4 bases, with 14 bases spanning the gap. The germline gives CDR1 SNHLY, CDR2 FYNNEI. The length of the CDR3 is 14 residues. The DNA for the CDR3 is TGTGCCAGCAGCCCACAGGGAATGGCAGATACGCAGTATTTT. Amino acids: CASSPQGMADTQYF.

This clonotype has more than one count but fewer than ten. V and J are TRBV7-9 and TRBJ2-5; 11 bases are shared with TRBD2. The junction had 3 bases not matched to a gene; V was cut back by 2 bases and J by 1 base. CDR1 is SEHNR, CDR2 FQNEAQ, per germline (reference sequence). The CDR3 contains 16 residues. CDR3 nucleotides: TGTGCCAGCAGCTTACTAGCGGGAGGATCCCAAGAGACCCAGTACTTC. Translating gives CASSLLAGGSQETQYF.

A few counts support this clonotype. This rearrangement joins TRBV12-3 or TRBV12-4 to TRBJ1-3; the D is unclear. The CDR3 runs to 14 residues. V lost 1 base and J lost 0, with 4 bases in between. In DNA form, the CDR3 reads TGTGCCAGCAGTTTAGTGAACTCTGGAAACACCATATATTTT. Encoded protein: CASSLVNSGNTIYF.

This clonotype was recorded a few times. This chain's CDR3 is CASSSIVSQFF. CDR3 sequence (DNA): TGTGCCAGCAGTAGCATAGTATCGCAGTTCTTC. The V gene is TRBV6-5, the J gene TRBJ2-1, with D unresolved. Trimming removed 5 bases at V and 12 bases at J, with 11 bases between. This CDR3 comprises 11 residues. Germline CDR1 and CDR2: MNHEY and SVGAGI.

The V call is TRBV7-6, the J call TRBJ2-1, with a possible D match to TRBD1 (6 bases). Trimming pared 1 base from V and 9 bases from J, leaving 10 bases between. CDR1 and CDR2 (germline): SGHVS, FNYEAQ. The CDR3 is 13 amino acids. The DNA for the CDR3 is TGTGCCAGCAGCTTAGTCCAGGACAGTGAGCAGTTCTTC. Amino acids: CASSLVQDSEQFF.

This clonotype was picked up many times. J is TRBJ2-6 and V is TRBV10-2; 7 positions match TRBD1. CDR3 length: 14 amino acids. Germline V gene sequence: CDR1 WSHSY, CDR2 SAAADI. The J segment lost 2 bases and the V segment lost 8 bases, leaving 3 bases of the junction unmatched. The CDR3 nucleotides read TGCGCCAGCGGAACAGGGGCTGGGGCCAACGTCCTGACTTTC. This encodes CASGTGAGANVLTF.

Ten or more counts support this clonotype. J is TRBJ2-7 and V is TRBV29-1; weak D call: TRBD2 (6 bases). Germline CDR1 reads SQVTM; CDR2 reads ANQGSEA. V was cut by 0 bases and J by 3 bases, with 15 bases left in between. The CDR3 contains 15 residues. The CDR3: CSVEDPEGENYEQYF. In DNA, the CDR3 is TGCAGCGTTGAAGATCCGGAGGGAGAGAACTACGAGCAGTACTTC.

This clonotype was seen repeatedly, ten times or more. The chain uses TRBV6-1 and TRBJ2-3; TRBD1 aligns across 8 bases. Germline trimming cut 8 bases from V and 0 bases from J; bases unmatched to any gene: 7. Germline assignment: CDR1 MNHNS and CDR2 SASEGT. CDR3 size: 15 residues. CDR3 sequence: CASRPTGASTDTQYF. As DNA, the CDR3 is TGTGCCAGCCGACCGACAGGGGCTAGCACAGATACGCAGTATTTT.

This clonotype appeared a few times. The genes are TRBV15 and TRBJ2-7, with D possibly matching TRBD2 (6 bases). V lost 4 bases to trimming and J lost 4 bases, with 17 bases between them. The CDR3 is 15 residues long. The germline gives CDR1 LNHNV, CDR2 YYDKDF (reference sequence). CDR3 amino acids: CATSISLGGSYEQYF. In DNA, the CDR3 is TGTGCCACCAGCATCAGTCTCGGGGGTTCTTACGAGCAGTACTTC.

In this sample, this clonotype turned up a few times. J is TRBJ2-3 and V is TRBV7-3, with TRBD2 identical over 11 bases. This CDR3 region has 19 residues. The V segment lost 5 bases and the J segment 3 bases; nucleotides outside the gene matches: 16. Germline assignment: CDR1 SGHTA and CDR2 FQGTGA. CDR3 sequence (DNA): TGTGCCAGCAGCCCCCTGAGGGTAGCGGGGGGGGTTAGGACAGATACGCAGTATTTT. It codes for CASSPLRVAGGVRTDTQYF.

This clonotype came up a few times. V gene TRBV14 combines with J gene TRBJ2-5; no clear D gene. CDR1 is SGHDN, CDR2 FVKESK, per germline. The CDR3 is 15 amino acids. Trimming stripped 2 bases from V and 4 bases from J, with 14 bases between. The CDR3 is CASSQKFRIRETQYF. As DNA, the CDR3 is TGTGCCAGCAGCCAAAAATTTCGAATTCGAGAGACCCAGTACTTC.

This clonotype was seen a few times. The chain has TRBV2 and TRBJ2-1; D may match TRBD1 or TRBD2 (5 bases each). This CDR3 region has 13 residues. V lost 6 bases and J 4 bases, leaving 10 bases between the germline ends. Germline V CDR1 and CDR2: SNHLY, FYNNEI. CDR3 bases: TGTGCCAGCAGGGGGGACCGGTACAATGAGCAGTTCTTC. Translation: CASRGDRYNEQFF.

This clonotype showed up many times. J is TRBJ1-1 and V is TRBV5-5; D remains unclear. V was shortened by 1 base and J by 0 bases, with 7 bases between the two germline ends. This CDR3 has 14 amino acids. CDR1 SGHKS and CDR2 YYEKEE come from the germline V gene (reference sequence). DNA of the CDR3: TGTGCCAGCAGCTTGAACCCCTTGAACACTGAAGCTTTCTTT. Translated, it gives CASSLNPLNTEAFF.

The rearrangement links TRBV28 to TRBJ2-7; D might be TRBD1 or TRBD2, each matching 5 bases. The CDR3 runs to 14 residues. Between the trimmed V and J ends, which lost 4 bases and 5 bases, there was a span of 15 bases. Per germline, CDR1 MDHEN and CDR2 SYDVKM. CDR3 in amino acids: CASSSGRPANEQYF. CDR3 in DNA: TGTGCCAGCAGTTCGGGACGGCCTGCCAACGAGCAGTACTTC.

This clonotype was counted a few times. This rearrangement joins TRBV12-3 or TRBV12-4 to TRBJ2-1; 10 positions agree with TRBD1. CDR3 length: 14 residues. V was clipped by 6 bases and J by 8 bases; unmatched bases: 7. For the CDR3, the DNA is TGTGCCAGCAGCTGGGACAGGGGATGGGATGAGCAGTTCTTC. It codes for CASSWDRGWDEQFF.

This clonotype was counted only a few times. The chain uses TRBV10-3 and TRBJ2-7; perhaps TRBD2 as D (6 bases). CDR1 and CDR2 (germline): ENHRY, SYGVKD. The CDR3 totals 16 residues. The germline V and J ends were trimmed by 0 bases and 0 bases, with 12 bases remaining between them. DNA of the CDR3: TGTGCCATCAGTGAGTCGGGGGGAAAGGGCTCCTACGAGCAGTACTTC. The encoded protein is CAISESGGKGSYEQYF.

This clonotype turned up a few times. J is TRBJ2-1 and V is TRBV20-1, with 9 bases matching TRBD1. The CDR3 sequence is 13 residues long. V was pared by 5 bases and J by 6 bases, with 5 bases of the junction left unmatched. Germline V CDR1 and CDR2: DFQATT, SNEGSKA (reference sequence). The CDR3, as DNA: TGCAGTGCTTTAGGACAGGGGCCCAATGAGCAGTTCTTC. Translating gives CSALGQGPNEQFF.

Concerning this clonotype itself: At one boundary the junction diverges from the germline segment, which might be a read error. The chain uses TRBV20-1 and TRBJ2-5; 11 positions match TRBD2. Germline V gene sequence: CDR1 DFQATT, CDR2 SNEGSKA (reference sequence). The CDR3 totals 14 residues. CDR3 DNA sequence: TGCAGCGCTACTAGCGGGGGTTCTGAAGAGACCCAGTACTTC. It yields the protein CSATSGGSEETQYF.